This TCR beta chain was captured in a study of regulatory T cells in long-lasting Graves disease. General observations from the study: There were preferences for TRBV28, TRBJ1-2 and TRBJ2-5 in persistent disease.

V lost 3 bases, J lost 1 base, and 2 bases stayed unmatched. The CDR3 totals 14 residues. The V gene's germline CDR1 is GTSNPN and CDR2 SVGIG (reference sequence). Building the TCR beta libraries relied on iRepertoire HTBI primers, and CDR3 regions underwent Arm-PCR. Each CDR3 protein is one row after TCRdb ran MiXCR on the multiplex PCR reads. The sample includes more than 300,000 distinct CDR3 sequences, less than 20% seen only once; the top ten take about a fifth. At least ten counts were recorded for this clonotype. Its antigen is currently unknown. The time point was: newly diagnosed GD, antithyroid drugs for less than 3 months. The TCR library was made from RNA that had been extracted from PBMCs in TRIzol.

The material sequenced was peripheral blood mononuclear cells (PBMCs), taken at new diagnosis, from a patient treated with antithyroid drugs. The TCR sequence derives from a female donor with Graves disease. The chain is built from TRBV30 and TRBJ1-5, with 8 nucleotides matching TRBD1. This CDR3 reads CAWRGQASNQPQHF. CDR3 sequence (DNA): TGTGCCTGGAGGGGACAGGCCAGCAATCAGCCCCAGCATTTT.